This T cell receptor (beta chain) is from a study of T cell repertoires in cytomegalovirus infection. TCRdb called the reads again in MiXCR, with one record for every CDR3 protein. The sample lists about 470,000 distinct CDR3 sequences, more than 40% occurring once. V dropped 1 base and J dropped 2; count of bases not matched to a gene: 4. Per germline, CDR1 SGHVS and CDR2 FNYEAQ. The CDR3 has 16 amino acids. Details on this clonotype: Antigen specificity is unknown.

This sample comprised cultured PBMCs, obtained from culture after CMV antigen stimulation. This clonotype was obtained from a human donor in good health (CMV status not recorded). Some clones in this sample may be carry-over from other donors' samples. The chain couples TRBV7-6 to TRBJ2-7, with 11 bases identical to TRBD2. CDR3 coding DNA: TGTGCCAGCAGCTTAGGGCTACTAGCGGGGGCCTACGAGCAGTACTTC. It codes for CASSLGLLAGAYEQYF.